Listed here is a single T cell receptor (beta chain). Membership in each cohort depended on participant-reported clinical history. CDR3 size: 14 residues. Trimming removed 1 base from V and 9 bases from J, with 13 bases in between. CDR1 and CDR2 (germline): LGHNA, YSLEER. The data are from a study of blood T cell repertoires in COVID-19. Sequencing used immunoSEQ multiplex PCR; TCRdb keeps in-frame clones, though not all of them. The sample contains over 250,000 clones, approximately 91% of which appear only once. Specimen: PBMCs or T cells enriched from blood (not recorded which). The chain links TRBV4-3 to TRBJ2-4, with D maybe TRBD2 (6 bases). The source of this sequence is a woman aged 25 to 39 who had recovered from COVID-19. The CDR3 is CASSQASGAGIQYF. Here the CDR3 DNA reads TGCGCCAGCAGCCAAGCCAGTGGAGCGGGCATTCAGTACTTC.